This T cell receptor (beta chain) was captured by sequencing in a study of CD8 T cells in Susac syndrome. Random-hexamer reverse transcription was applied to roughly 0.5 to 1 ug RNA. Each CDR3 protein is one row after TCRdb ran MiXCR on the immunoSEQ multiplex PCR reads. The repertoire consists of around 230,000 distinct CDR3 sequences, with about 96% occurring once and the leading ten covering approximately 0.1%. TCR beta was sequenced from blood CD8+ and CD4+ T cells. Sequencing input: CD4+ T cells from PBMCs. The TCR sequence derives from a human donor with Susac syndrome.

CDR3 loop: CASSLPGGPETQYF. The DNA of the CDR3 is TGTGCCAGCAGCCTGCCCGGGGGCCCAGAGACCCAGTACTTC. This chain uses TRBV5-4 with TRBJ2-5; D may match TRBD1 or TRBD2 (6 bases each). CDR3 size: 14 residues. Trimming stripped 4 bases from V and 4 bases from J, with 14 bases between. The germline CDR1 and CDR2 sequences are SGHNT and YYREEE (reference sequence).